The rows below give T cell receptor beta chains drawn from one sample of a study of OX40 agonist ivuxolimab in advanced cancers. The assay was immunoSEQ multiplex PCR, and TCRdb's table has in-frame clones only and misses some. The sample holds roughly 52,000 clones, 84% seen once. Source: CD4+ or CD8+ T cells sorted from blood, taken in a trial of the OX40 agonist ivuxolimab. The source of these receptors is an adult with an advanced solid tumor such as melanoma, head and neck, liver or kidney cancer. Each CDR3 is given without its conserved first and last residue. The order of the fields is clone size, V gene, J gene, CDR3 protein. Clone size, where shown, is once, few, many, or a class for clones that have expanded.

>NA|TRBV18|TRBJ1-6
ASSPEGGGSPLH
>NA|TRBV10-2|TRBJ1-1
ASSLTGTNTEAF
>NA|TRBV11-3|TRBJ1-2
ASSDRANYGYT
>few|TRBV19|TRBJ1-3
ASSIGLLSGNTIY
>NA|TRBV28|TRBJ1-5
ASRSSNQPQH
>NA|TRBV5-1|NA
ASSLGTMGEQY
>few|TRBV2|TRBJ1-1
ASSELDRVV
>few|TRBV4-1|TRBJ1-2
ASSQGQGTTGYT
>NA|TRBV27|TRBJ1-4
ASRITGLPTNEKLF
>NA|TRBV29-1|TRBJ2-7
SVVDSAQGRIAEQY
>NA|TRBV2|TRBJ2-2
ASRGPSTGELF
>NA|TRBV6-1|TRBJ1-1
ASTQLQALNTEAF
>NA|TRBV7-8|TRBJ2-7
ASSLGVRRQRDFEQY
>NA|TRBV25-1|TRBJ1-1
ASSVPGANTEAF
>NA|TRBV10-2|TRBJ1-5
ASSEREGRAQH
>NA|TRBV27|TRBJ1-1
ASSRIGSRGDTEAF
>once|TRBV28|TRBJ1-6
ASSLWDLQGQSPLH
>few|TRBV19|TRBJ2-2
ASTIQRDGELF
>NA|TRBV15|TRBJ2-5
ATSTLTSGRETQY
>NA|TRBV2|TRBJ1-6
ASSEGGNNSPLH
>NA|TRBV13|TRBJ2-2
ASSLKTSGSLVGELF
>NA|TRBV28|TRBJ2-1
ASKGPSYNEQF
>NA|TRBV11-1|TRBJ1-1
ASSLSDDSGAF
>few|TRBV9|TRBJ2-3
ASSVQGDADTQY
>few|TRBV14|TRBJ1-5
ASSQASQGPQH
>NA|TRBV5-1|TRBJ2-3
ASSLNADYADTQY
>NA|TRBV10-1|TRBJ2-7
ASSRQGSYEQY
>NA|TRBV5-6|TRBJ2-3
ASSLAGSVKWTDTQY
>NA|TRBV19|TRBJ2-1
ASRGLAGVDEQF
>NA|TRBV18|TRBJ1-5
ASSPNPGQGSNQPQH
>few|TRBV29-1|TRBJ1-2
STDRDGYT
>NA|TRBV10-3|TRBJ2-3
AISEGKGALDTDTQY
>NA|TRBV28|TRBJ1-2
AIDRGLGYT
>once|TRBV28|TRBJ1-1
ASSLEEGNTEAF
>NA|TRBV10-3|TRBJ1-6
AISESWGQGDSPLH
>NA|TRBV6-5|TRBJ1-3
ASSYQGRDSGNTIY
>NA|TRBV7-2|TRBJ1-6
ASSLIRGRSNSPLH
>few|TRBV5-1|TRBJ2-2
ASSLATTGELF
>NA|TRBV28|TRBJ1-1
ASSLGGKNTEAF
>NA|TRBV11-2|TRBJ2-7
ASSLEPPTYEQY
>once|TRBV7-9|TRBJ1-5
ASSLSSSNQPQH
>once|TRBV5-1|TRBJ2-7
ASGSPGGYEQY
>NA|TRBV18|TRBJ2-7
ASSPGSGYEQY
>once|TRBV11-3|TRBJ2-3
ASSLSLAGGGDTQY
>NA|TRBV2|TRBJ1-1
ASSVFPEAF
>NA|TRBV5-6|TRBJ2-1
ASSGDRESYNEQF
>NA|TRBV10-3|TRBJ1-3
AISSDRGSGNTIY
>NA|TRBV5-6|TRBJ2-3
ASSLWGRPDTQY
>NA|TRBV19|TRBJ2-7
ASTPGFSGRKGSYEQY
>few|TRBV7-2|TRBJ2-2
ASSLFTGTTGELF
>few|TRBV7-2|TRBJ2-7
ASSFARQGNEQY
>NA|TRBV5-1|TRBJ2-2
ASTPSETGFDTGELF